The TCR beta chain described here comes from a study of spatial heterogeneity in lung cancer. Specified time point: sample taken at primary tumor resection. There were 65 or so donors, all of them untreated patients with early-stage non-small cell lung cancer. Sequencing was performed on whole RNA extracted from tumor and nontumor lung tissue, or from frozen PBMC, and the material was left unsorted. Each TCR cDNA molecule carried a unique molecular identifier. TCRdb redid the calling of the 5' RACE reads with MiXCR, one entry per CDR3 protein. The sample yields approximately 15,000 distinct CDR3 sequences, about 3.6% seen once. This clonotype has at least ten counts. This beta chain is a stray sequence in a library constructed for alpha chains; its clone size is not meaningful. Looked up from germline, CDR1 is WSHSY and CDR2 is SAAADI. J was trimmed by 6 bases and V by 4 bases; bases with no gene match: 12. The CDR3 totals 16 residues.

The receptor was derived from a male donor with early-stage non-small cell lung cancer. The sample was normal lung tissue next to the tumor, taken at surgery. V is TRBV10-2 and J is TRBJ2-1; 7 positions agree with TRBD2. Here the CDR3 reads CASSAQTSPRGNEQFF. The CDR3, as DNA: TGCGCCAGCAGTGCTCAGACTAGCCCCCGAGGCAATGAGCAGTTCTTC.